This TCR beta chain was captured by sequencing in a study of CD8+ T cells in alopecia areata. The treatment denotes: oral pan-JAK inhibitor, 5-10 mg twice daily. A FACSAria was used to sort CD4+ and CD8+ T cells. These cells came from PBMCs. Extraction of RNA preceded its reverse transcription into cDNA, which served as the sequencing template. Sequencing used immunoSEQ multiplex PCR; TCRdb keeps in-frame clones, though not all of them. Among 150,000 to 250,000 clones listed, around 60% were seen once. Between the trimmed V and J ends, which lost 2 bases and 4 bases, there was a span of 2 bases. The CDR3 covers 10 residues. CDR1 and CDR2 (germline): SQVTM, ANQGSEA.

This chain joins TRBV29-1 and TRBJ2-5; no definite D call. The input for sequencing was CD4+ T cells sorted from blood, taken at week 4, from a patient treated with tofacitinib. The TCR originated in a human donor with alopecia areata. The CDR3 DNA reads TGCAGCGTTGAAATAGAGACCCAGTACTTC. Its translation is CSVEIETQYF.